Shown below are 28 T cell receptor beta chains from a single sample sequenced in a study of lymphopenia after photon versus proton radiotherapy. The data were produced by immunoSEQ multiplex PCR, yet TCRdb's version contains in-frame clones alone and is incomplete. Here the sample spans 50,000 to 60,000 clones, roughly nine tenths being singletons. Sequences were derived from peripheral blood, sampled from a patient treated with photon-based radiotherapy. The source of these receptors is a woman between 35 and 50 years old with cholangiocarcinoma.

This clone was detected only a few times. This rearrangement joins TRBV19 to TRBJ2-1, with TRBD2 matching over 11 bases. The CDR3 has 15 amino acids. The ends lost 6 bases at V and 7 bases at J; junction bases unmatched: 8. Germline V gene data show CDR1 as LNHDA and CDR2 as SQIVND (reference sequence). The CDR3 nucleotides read TGTGCCAGTAGGCAACTAGCGGGAGTCAGGAATGAGCAGTTCTTC. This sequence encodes CASRQLAGVRNEQFF.

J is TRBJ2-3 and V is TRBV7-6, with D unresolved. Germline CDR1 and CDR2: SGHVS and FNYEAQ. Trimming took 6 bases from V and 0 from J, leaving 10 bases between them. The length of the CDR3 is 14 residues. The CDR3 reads CASSPVPSTDTQYF. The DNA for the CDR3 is TGTGCCAGCAGTCCCGTTCCTAGCACAGATACGCAGTATTTT.

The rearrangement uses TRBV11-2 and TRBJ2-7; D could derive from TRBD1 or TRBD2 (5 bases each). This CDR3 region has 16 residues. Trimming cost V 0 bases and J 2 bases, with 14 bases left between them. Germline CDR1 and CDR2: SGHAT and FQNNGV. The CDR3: CASSLDPGQGAYEQYF. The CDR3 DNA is TGTGCCAGCAGCTTAGACCCCGGGCAGGGAGCCTACGAGCAGTACTTC.

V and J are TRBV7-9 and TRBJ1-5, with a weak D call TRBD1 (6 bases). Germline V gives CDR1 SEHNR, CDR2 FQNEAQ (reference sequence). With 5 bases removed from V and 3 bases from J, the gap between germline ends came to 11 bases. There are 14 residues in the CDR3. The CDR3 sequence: CASSLTGLNQPQHF. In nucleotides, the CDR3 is TGTGCCAGCAGCCTGACAGGACTCAATCAGCCCCAGCATTTT. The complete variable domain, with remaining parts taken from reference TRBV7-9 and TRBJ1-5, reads DTGVSQNPRHKITKRGQNVTFRCDPISEHNRLYWYRQTLGQGPEFLTYFQNEAQLEKSRLLSDRFSAERPKGSFSTLEIQRTEQGDSAMYLCASSLTGLNQPQHFGDGTRLSIL.

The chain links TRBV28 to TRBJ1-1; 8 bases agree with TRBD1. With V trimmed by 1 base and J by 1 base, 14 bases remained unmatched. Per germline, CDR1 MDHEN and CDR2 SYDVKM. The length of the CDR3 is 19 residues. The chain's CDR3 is CASSLYLVPTGGENTEAFF. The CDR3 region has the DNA TGTGCCAGCAGTTTATACCTAGTACCCACAGGGGGGGAGAACACTGAAGCTTTCTTT.

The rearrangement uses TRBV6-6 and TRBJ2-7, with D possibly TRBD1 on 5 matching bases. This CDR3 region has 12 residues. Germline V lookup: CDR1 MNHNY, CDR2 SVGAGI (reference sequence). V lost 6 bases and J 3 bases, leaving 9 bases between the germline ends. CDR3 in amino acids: CASSQTGYEQYF. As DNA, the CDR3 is TGTGCCAGCAGCCAAACAGGCTACGAGCAGTACTTC.

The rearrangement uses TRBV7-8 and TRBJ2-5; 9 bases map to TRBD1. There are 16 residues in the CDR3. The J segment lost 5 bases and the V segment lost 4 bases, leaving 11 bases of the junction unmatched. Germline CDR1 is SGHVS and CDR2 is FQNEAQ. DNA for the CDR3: TGTGCCAGCAGCTCGAATTCACAGGGGGCTGGGGAGACCCAGTACTTC. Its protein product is CASSSNSQGAGETQYF. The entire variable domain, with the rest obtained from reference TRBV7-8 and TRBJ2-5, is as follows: GAGVSQSPRYKVAKRGQDVALRCDPISGHVSLFWYQQALGQGPEFLTYFQNEAQLDKSGLPSDRFFAERPEGSVSTLKIQRTQQEDSAVYLCASSSNSQGAGETQYFGPGTRLLVL.

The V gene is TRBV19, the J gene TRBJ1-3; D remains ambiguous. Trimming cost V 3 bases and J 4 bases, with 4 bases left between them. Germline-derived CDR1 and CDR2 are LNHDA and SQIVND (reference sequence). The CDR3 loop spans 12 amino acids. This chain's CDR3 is CASSISGNTIYF. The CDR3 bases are TGTGCCAGTAGTATCTCCGGAAACACCATATATTTT.

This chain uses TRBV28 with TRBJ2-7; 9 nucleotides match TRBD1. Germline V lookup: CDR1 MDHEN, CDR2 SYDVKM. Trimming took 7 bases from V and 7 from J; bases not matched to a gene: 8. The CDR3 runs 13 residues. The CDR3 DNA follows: TGTGCCAGCACCTACAGGGGGCTGGGGGAGCAGTACTTC. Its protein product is CASTYRGLGEQYF.

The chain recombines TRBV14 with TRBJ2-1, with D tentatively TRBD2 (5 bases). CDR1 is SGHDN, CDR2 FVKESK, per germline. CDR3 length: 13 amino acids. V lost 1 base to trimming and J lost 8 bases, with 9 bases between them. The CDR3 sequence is CASSQVVGDEQFF. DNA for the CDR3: TGTGCCAGCAGCCAAGTCGTGGGAGATGAGCAGTTCTTC.

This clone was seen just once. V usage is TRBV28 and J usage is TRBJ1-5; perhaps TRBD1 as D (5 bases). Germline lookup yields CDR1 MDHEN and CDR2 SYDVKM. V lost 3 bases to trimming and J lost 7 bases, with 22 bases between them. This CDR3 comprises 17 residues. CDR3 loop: CASSLDLGTRGSQPQHF. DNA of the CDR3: TGTGCCAGCAGTTTGGACCTTGGGACCCGCGGTAGCCAGCCCCAGCATTTT.

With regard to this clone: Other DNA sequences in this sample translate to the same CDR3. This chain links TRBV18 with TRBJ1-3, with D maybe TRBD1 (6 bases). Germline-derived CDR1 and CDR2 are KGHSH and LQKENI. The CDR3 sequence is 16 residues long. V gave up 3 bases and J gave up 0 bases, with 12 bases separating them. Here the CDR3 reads CASSPQTGLSGNTIYF. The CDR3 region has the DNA TGTGCCAGCTCACCCCAAACAGGGCTCTCTGGAAACACCATATATTTT.

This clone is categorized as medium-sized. The CDR3 is CASGGSMGYTF. The DNA of the CDR3 is TGTGCCAGCGGGGGGTCTATGGGCTACACCTTC. The V gene is TRBV27, the J gene TRBJ1-2, with D possibly TRBD1 on 5 matching bases. Germline loops: CDR1 MNHEY, CDR2 SMNVEV (reference sequence). The ends were cut back, 8 bases at V and 8 bases at J, with 12 bases in the middle. This CDR3 has 11 amino acids.

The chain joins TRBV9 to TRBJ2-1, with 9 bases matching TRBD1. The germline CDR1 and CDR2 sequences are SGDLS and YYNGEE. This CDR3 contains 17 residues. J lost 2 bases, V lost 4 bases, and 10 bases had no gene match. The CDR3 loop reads CASSPNSGQGPYNEQFF. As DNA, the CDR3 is TGTGCCAGCAGCCCAAACTCGGGACAGGGCCCCTACAATGAGCAGTTCTTC.

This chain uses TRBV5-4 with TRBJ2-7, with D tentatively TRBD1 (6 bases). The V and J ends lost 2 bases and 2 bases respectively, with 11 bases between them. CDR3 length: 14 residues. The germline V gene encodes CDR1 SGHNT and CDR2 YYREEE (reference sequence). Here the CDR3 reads CASSFRGKTYEQYF. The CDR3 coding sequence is TGTGCCAGCAGCTTCAGGGGAAAGACCTACGAGCAGTACTTC. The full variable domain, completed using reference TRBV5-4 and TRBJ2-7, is ETGVTQSPTHLIKTRGQQVTLRCSSQSGHNTVSWYQQALGQGPQFIFQYYREEENGRGNFPPRFSGLQFPNYSSELNVNALELDDSALYLCASSFRGKTYEQYFGPGTRLTVT.

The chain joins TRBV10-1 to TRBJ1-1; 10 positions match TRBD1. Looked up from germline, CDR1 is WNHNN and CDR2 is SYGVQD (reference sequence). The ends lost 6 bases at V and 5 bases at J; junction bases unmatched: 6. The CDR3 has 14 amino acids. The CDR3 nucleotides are TGCGCCAGCAGCCGGGACAGGGGCCCTACTGAAGCTTTCTTT. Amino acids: CASSRDRGPTEAFF.

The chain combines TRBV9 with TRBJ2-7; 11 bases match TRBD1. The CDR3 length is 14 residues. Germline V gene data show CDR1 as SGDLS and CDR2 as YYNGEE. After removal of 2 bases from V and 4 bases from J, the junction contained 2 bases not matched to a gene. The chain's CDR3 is CASSVGQGAYEQYF. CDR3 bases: TGTGCCAGCAGCGTTGGACAGGGGGCTTACGAGCAGTACTTC.

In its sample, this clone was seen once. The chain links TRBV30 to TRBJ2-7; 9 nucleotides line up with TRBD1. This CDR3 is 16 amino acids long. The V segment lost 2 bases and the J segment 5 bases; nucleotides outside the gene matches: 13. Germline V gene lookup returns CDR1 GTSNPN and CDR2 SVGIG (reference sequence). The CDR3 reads CAWSYGTGTGTNEQYF. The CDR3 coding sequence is TGTGCCTGGAGTTACGGGACCGGGACAGGGACCAACGAGCAGTACTTC.

CDR3 DNA sequence: TGTGCCAGCAGTGGCCGGGTCGCGTACCAAGAGACCCAGTACTTC. Translation: CASSGRVAYQETQYF. The chain couples TRBV6-1 to TRBJ2-5; D is unclear. This CDR3 spans 15 amino acids. CDR1 is MNHNS, CDR2 SASEGT, per germline. Trimming cost V 4 bases and J 0 bases, with 12 bases left between them.

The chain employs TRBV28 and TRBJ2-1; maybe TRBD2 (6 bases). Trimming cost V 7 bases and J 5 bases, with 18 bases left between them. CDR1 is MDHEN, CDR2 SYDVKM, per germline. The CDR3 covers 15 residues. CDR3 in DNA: TGTGCCAGCATAGAGGGCGGGACGTACAACAATGAGCAGTTCTTC. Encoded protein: CASIEGGTYNNEQFF.

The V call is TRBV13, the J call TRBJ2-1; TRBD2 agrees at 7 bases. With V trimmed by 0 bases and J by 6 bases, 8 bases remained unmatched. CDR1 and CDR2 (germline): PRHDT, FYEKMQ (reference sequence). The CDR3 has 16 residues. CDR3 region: CASSLGPAGASNEQFF. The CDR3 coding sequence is TGTGCCAGCAGCTTAGGGCCGGCGGGAGCTAGCAATGAGCAGTTCTTC. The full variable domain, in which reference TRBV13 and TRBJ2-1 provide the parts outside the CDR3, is AAGVIQSPRHLIKEKRETATLKCYPIPRHDTVYWYQQGPGQDPQFLISFYEKMQSDKGSIPDRFSAQQFSDYHSELNMSSLELGDSALYFCASSLGPAGASNEQFFGPGTRLTVL.

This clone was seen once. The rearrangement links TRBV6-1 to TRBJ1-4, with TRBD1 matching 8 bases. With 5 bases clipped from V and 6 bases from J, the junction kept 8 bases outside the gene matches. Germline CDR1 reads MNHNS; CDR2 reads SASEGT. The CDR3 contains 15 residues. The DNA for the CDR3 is TGTGCCAGCAGTCCTAGGACAGGGACGGATGAAAAACTGTTTTTT. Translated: CASSPRTGTDEKLFF.

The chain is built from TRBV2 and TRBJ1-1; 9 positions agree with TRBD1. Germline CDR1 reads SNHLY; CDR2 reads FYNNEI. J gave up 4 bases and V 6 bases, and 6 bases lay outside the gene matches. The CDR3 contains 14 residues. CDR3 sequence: CASRDRGGGTEAFF. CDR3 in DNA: TGTGCCAGCAGGGACAGGGGTGGTGGCACTGAAGCTTTCTTT.

The CDR3 spells CASSFDLNQPQHF. The CDR3 DNA is TGTGCCAGCAGCTTCGACCTTAATCAGCCCCAGCATTTT. This chain links TRBV5-6 with TRBJ1-5; D call uncertain. Germline values: CDR1 SGHDT, CDR2 YYEEEE. V was shortened by 2 bases and J by 4 bases, with 7 bases between the two germline ends. This CDR3 comprises 13 residues.

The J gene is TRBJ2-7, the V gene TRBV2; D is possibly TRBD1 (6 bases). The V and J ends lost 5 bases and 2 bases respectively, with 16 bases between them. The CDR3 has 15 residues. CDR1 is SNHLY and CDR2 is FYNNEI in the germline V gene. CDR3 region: CASSLQGLSAYEQYF. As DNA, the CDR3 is TGTGCCAGCAGTTTGCAGGGGTTGTCGGCCTACGAGCAGTACTTC.

The CDR3: CASSFPSGTGYNEQFF. Here the CDR3 DNA reads TGTGCCAGCAGCTTCCCTAGCGGGACAGGTTACAATGAGCAGTTCTTC. The rearrangement links TRBV7-6 to TRBJ2-1, with D maybe TRBD2 (9 bases). Trimming stripped 3 bases from V and 4 bases from J, with 16 bases between. The V gene's germline CDR1 is SGHVS and CDR2 FNYEAQ. This CDR3 spans 16 amino acids.

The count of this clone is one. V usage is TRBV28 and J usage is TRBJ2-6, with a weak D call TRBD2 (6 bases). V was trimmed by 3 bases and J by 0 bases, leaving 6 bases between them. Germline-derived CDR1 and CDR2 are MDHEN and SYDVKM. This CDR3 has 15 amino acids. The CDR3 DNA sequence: TGTGCCAGCAGTTTGGGGGGCTCTGGGGCCAACGTCCTGACTTTC. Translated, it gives CASSLGGSGANVLTF.

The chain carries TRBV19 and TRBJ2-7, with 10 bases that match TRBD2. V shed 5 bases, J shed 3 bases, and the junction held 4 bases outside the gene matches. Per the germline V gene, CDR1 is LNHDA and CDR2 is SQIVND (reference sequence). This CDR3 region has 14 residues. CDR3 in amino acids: CASSGLAGVYEQYF. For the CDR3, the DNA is TGTGCCAGTAGTGGGCTAGCGGGAGTCTACGAGCAGTACTTC.